Listed here are 24 T cell receptor beta chains from one sample, sequenced in a study of vaccination effects on CD4 cells after COVID-19. Expansion of antigen-specific CD4+ T cells with viral peptide pools was carried out by the ViraFEST assay before sequencing. A 10-day culture period preceded the isolation of CD4+ T cells. Vaccine recipients had no previous SARS-CoV-2 infection; their nucleocapsid antibodies were negative. These receptors lack a known antigen. Using immunoSEQ multiplex PCR, the repertoire was profiled, and TCRdb retains in-frame clones only, with some absent. The sample has about 38,000 clones, under 70% seen once. Sample: CD4+ T cells from PBMCs cultured with SARS-CoV-2 spike peptides, taken before COVID-19 vaccination. These receptors came from a human donor who received a COVID-19 vaccine.

The chain recombines TRBV9 with TRBJ1-6; tentative D call: TRBD1 (6 bases). The germline V and J ends were trimmed by 3 bases and 3 bases, with 10 bases remaining between them. The V gene's germline CDR1 is SGDLS and CDR2 YYNGEE. The CDR3 is made up of 15 amino acids. In nucleotides, the CDR3 is TGTGCCAGCAGCGGGGACATGAACTATAATTCACCCCTCCACTTT. Its protein product is CASSGDMNYNSPLHF.

J is TRBJ1-5 and V is TRBV3-1 (or the pseudogene TRBV3-2), with unresolved D. V was trimmed by 1 base and J by 7 bases, leaving 8 bases between them. CDR3 length equals 13 residues. CDR1 and CDR2 (germline): LGHDT, YNNKEL (reference sequence). The CDR3: CASSQGRYQPQHF. The CDR3 bases are TGTGCCAGCAGCCAAGGGAGATACCAGCCCCAGCATTTT.

V usage is TRBV4-2 and J usage is TRBJ1-2, with a weak D call TRBD1 (5 bases). The CDR3 runs to 15 residues. V was shortened by 4 bases and J by 5 bases, with 17 bases between the two germline ends. Germline values: CDR1 LGHNA, CDR2 YNFKEQ. The CDR3 region has the DNA TGTGCCAGCAGCCCCCTCGGTGGGGACCTATATGGCTACACCTTC. Translation: CASSPLGGDLYGYTF.

The chain uses TRBV20-1 and TRBJ2-3; 11 nucleotides line up with TRBD2. The CDR3 runs 11 residues. The germline CDR1 and CDR2 sequences are DFQATT and SNEGSKA (reference sequence). The trim removed 2 bases at V and 14 bases at J, leaving 3 bases unmatched. The chain's CDR3 is CSARTSGSLYF. The CDR3 DNA reads as TGCAGTGCTAGAACTAGCGGGAGTTTGTATTTT.

This chain joins TRBV6-4 and TRBJ2-3, with 12 nucleotides matching TRBD2. The trim removed 2 bases at V and 5 bases at J, leaving 11 bases unmatched. This CDR3 has 18 residues. Germline loops: CDR1 MRHNA, CDR2 SNTAGT. As DNA, the CDR3 is TGTGCCAGCAGTGACCCGCCTAGCGGGGGGGCGGGATTAGATACGCAGTATTTT. Translating gives CASSDPPSGGAGLDTQYF.

The chain couples TRBV5-4 to TRBJ2-5, with TRBD2 identical over 11 bases. Germline CDR1 and CDR2: SGHNT and YYREEE (reference sequence). There are 16 residues in the CDR3. Trimming at V came to 4 bases and at J to 5 bases, leaving 10 bases not matched to a gene. The CDR3 reads CASSPGGASGGETQYF. The DNA of the CDR3 is TGTGCCAGCAGCCCGGGGGGTGCTAGCGGGGGGGAGACCCAGTACTTC.

The gene calls are TRBV20-1 and TRBJ2-7, with 8 bases lining up with TRBD1. This CDR3 has 11 amino acids. The germline CDR1 and CDR2 sequences are DFQATT and SNEGSKA (reference sequence). The CDR3 DNA reads TGCGCGTACAGGGGGTCCTACGAGCAGTACTTC. Encoded protein: CAYRGSYEQYF.

J is TRBJ1-6 and V is TRBV27; the D is unclear. V was shortened by 1 base and J by 13 bases, with 20 bases between the two germline ends. Germline V gene lookup returns CDR1 MNHEY and CDR2 SMNVEV (reference sequence). This CDR3 region has 16 residues. CDR3 sequence: CASSLFTRARRSPLHF. The CDR3 DNA sequence: TGTGCCAGCAGTTTATTCACCCGGGCCAGGAGGTCCCCCCTCCACTTT.

A few counts support this clone. The genes are TRBV19 and TRBJ1-5, with 9 bases lining up with TRBD1. The CDR3 covers 15 residues. Germline loops: CDR1 LNHDA, CDR2 SQIVND (reference sequence). The J segment lost 7 bases and the V segment lost 0 bases, leaving 4 bases of the junction unmatched. CDR3 sequence (DNA): TGTGCCAGTAGTATAGAACAGGGGGCAGGCCAGCCCCAGCATTTT. This sequence encodes CASSIEQGAGQPQHF.

This sequence joins TRBV5-1 and TRBJ2-7; possible D gene TRBD2, 6 bases. Trimming removed 2 bases from V and 7 bases from J, with 13 bases in between. The CDR3 extends over 13 amino acids. Germline-derived CDR1 and CDR2 are SGHRS and YFSETQ. CDR3 sequence (DNA): TGCGCCAGCAGCTTCTCTCAGGGAGGAGAGCAGTACTTC. Its translation is CASSFSQGGEQYF.

This clone was detected a few times. The chain recombines TRBV7-9 with TRBJ1-2, with 10 bases that match TRBD1. CDR1 SEHNR and CDR2 FQNEAQ come from the germline V gene (reference sequence). CDR3 length equals 15 residues. V was pared by 5 bases and J by 4 bases, with 7 bases of the junction left unmatched. CDR3 sequence reads: CASSVGTGAFYGYTF. The DNA of the CDR3 is TGTGCCAGCAGCGTAGGGACAGGGGCTTTCTATGGCTACACCTTC.

This chain joins TRBV19 and TRBJ1-5; a weak D match, TRBD1 (5 bases). Trimming removed 6 bases at V and 1 base at J, with 10 bases between. This CDR3 spans 14 amino acids. From germline, CDR1 is LNHDA and CDR2 SQIVND (reference sequence). CDR3: CASRQGASNQPQHF. The CDR3 DNA is TGTGCCAGTAGGCAGGGCGCGAGCAATCAGCCCCAGCATTTT.

The chain employs TRBV2 and TRBJ2-1; weak D call: TRBD2 (7 bases). The length of the CDR3 is 12 residues. The V gene lost 7 bases and the J gene lost 15 bases, with 19 bases spanning the gap. The germline V gene encodes CDR1 SNHLY and CDR2 FYNNEI. CDR3 region: CASKEGGIRRFF. As DNA, the CDR3 is TGTGCCAGCAAAGAGGGGGGGATTAGACGGTTCTTC.

This clone was observed a single time. The chain recombines TRBV29-1 with TRBJ2-5; TRBD2 might be the D (6 bases). The V and J ends lost 7 bases and 5 bases respectively, with 14 bases between them. Germline loops: CDR1 SQVTM, CDR2 ANQGSEA. This CDR3 is built from 12 residues. CDR3 residues: CSGGTARETQYF. For the CDR3, the DNA is TGCAGCGGAGGGACTGCACGCGAGACCCAGTACTTC.

CDR3 amino acids: CASSQMGGRTDTQYF. In nucleotides, the CDR3 is TGTGCCAGCAGCCAAATGGGAGGGCGAACAGATACGCAGTATTTT. The J gene is TRBJ2-3, the V gene TRBV3-1 (or the pseudogene TRBV3-2); 7 nucleotides align to TRBD2. After removal of 2 bases from V and 3 bases from J, the junction contained 5 bases not matched to a gene. Germline-derived CDR1 and CDR2 are LGHDT and YNNKEL (reference sequence). The CDR3 length is 15 residues.

V gene TRBV9 combines with J gene TRBJ2-7; D possibly uses TRBD1 or TRBD2 (5 bases each). The CDR3 runs 15 residues. Trimming cost V 0 bases and J 2 bases, with 12 bases left between them. Germline CDR1 SGDLS, CDR2 YYNGEE. CDR3 amino acids: CASSVDPGTTYEQYF. CDR3 DNA: TGTGCCAGCAGCGTAGACCCAGGGACCACCTACGAGCAGTACTTC.

This chain links TRBV6-5 with TRBJ1-5; 7 bases fit TRBD1. CDR3 length: 15 residues. Per the germline V gene, CDR1 is MNHEY and CDR2 is SVGAGI. J was trimmed by 4 bases and V by 6 bases; bases with no gene match: 9. The CDR3: CASSPDRVRNQPQHF. The CDR3 DNA is TGTGCCAGCAGCCCCGACAGGGTACGAAATCAGCCCCAGCATTTT.

The chain's CDR3 is CATAWGSSTDTQYF. In DNA, the CDR3 is TGCGCCACCGCCTGGGGTTCAAGCACAGATACGCAGTATTTT. This rearrangement joins TRBV5-1 to TRBJ2-3; D remains ambiguous. V gave up 9 bases and J gave up 0 bases, with 14 bases separating them. The germline gives CDR1 SGHRS, CDR2 YFSETQ. This CDR3 contains 14 residues.

This sequence joins TRBV7-3 and TRBJ2-3, with D possibly matching TRBD1 (5 bases). V was shortened by 0 bases and J by 9 bases, with 7 bases between the two germline ends. CDR3 length: 12 amino acids. The V gene's germline CDR1 is SGHTA and CDR2 FQGTGA. Written as DNA, the CDR3 is TGTGCCAGCAGCTTAACAGGGGTCACGCAGTATTTT. Translated, it gives CASSLTGVTQYF.

V is TRBV7-2 and J is TRBJ1-2; D not resolved. This CDR3 has 14 residues. The V end was cut by 5 bases, the J end by 6 bases, with 16 bases between. Germline assignment: CDR1 SGHTA and CDR2 FQGNSA. This CDR3 is CASSRKGSLHGYTF. The CDR3 bases are TGTGCCAGCAGCCGCAAAGGGAGTCTTCATGGCTACACCTTC.

As DNA, the CDR3 is TGTGCCAGTAGTATTGTGGGGAACCAGCCCCAGCATTTT. Its translation: CASSIVGNQPQHF. This chain links TRBV19 with TRBJ1-5, with unresolved D. V shed 3 bases and J shed 7 bases, with 10 bases lying between them. Germline-derived CDR1 and CDR2 are LNHDA and SQIVND (reference sequence). There are 13 residues in the CDR3.

V gene TRBV7-8 combines with J gene TRBJ1-5; D uncertain. The CDR3 spans 16 residues. In germline, CDR1 is SGHVS, CDR2 FQNEAQ. Trimming removed 5 bases at V and 0 bases at J, with 14 bases between. CDR3 nucleotide sequence: TGTGCCAGCAGCCCAAAGTGGGGTAATAGCAATCAGCCCCAGCATTTT. Encoded protein: CASSPKWGNSNQPQHF.

The gene calls are TRBV18 and TRBJ1-1, with D hard to call. The V gene's germline CDR1 is KGHSH and CDR2 LQKENI. V was cut by 8 bases and J by 0 bases, with 10 bases left in between. The CDR3 runs to 13 residues. The CDR3 bases are TGTGCCAGCCTTGGCGCCATGAACACTGAAGCTTTCTTT. It yields the protein CASLGAMNTEAFF.

The chain has TRBV2 and TRBJ1-2; D is unresolved. Germline V gene data show CDR1 as SNHLY and CDR2 as FYNNEI. V was clipped by 2 bases and J by 4 bases, with 8 bases between them. The CDR3 has 13 amino acids. CDR3 bases: TGTGCCAGCAGTGAAATGGGCCTCTATGGCTACACCTTC. Residues: CASSEMGLYGYTF.